This T cell receptor beta chain was recorded in a study of T cells in Graves' hyperthyroidism and ophthalmopathy. Study-level background: It was at initial diagnosis, before any treatment, that peripheral blood was collected.

Study-wide results and caveats: Most thyroid clonotypes expanded above 0.001 were also detected in blood.

As for this clonotype: The antigen is not known.

This CDR3 region has 14 residues. Trimming at V came to 6 bases and at J to 0 bases, leaving 3 bases not matched to a gene. Exclusion criteria comprised uncontrolled infection, other autoimmune disease, pregnancy or lactation. Diagnoses rested on clinical symptoms, serum thyroxine and TRAb, thyroid ultrasound and orbital computed tomography. Amplified TCR beta CDR3 regions derived from RNA transcripts. TCR CDR3 underwent first-round RT-PCR with the HTBI primer set. TCRdb fed the multiplex PCR reads into MiXCR, producing one record per CDR3 protein. The sample yields some 650,000 distinct CDR3 sequences, about a sixth seen once.

V and J are TRBV12-3 or TRBV12-4 and TRBJ1-2; 8 bases fit TRBD1. The source of this sequence is a middle-aged woman with Graves' ophthalmopathy. The sequencing input was blood. In nucleotides, the CDR3 is TGTGCCAGCAGCTCGGGACAGGCTAACTATGGCTACACCTTC. It translates to CASSSGQANYGYTF.